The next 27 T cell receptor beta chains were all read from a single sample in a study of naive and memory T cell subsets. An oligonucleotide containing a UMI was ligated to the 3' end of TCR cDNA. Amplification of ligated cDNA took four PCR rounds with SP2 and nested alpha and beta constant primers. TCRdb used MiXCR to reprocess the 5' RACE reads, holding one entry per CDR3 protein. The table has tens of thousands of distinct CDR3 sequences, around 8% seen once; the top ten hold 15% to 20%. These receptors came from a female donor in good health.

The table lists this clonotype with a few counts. CDR3 loop: CASSPQARASNQPQHF. CDR3 coding DNA: TGTGCCAGCAGCCCCCAGGCCAGGGCTAGCAATCAGCCCCAGCATTTT. V is TRBV7-2 and J is TRBJ1-5; weak D call: TRBD1 (5 bases). The V end was cut by 5 bases, the J end by 0 bases, with 14 bases between. The CDR3 is made up of 16 amino acids. Per germline, CDR1 SGHTA and CDR2 FQGNSA. The full variable domain, its missing parts supplied by reference TRBV7-2 and TRBJ1-5, is GAGVSQSPSNKVTEKGKDVELRCDPISGHTALYWYRQSLGQGLEFLIYFQGNSAPDKSGLPSDRFSAERTGGSVSTLTIQRTQQEDSAVYLCASSPQARASNQPQHFGDGTRLSIL.

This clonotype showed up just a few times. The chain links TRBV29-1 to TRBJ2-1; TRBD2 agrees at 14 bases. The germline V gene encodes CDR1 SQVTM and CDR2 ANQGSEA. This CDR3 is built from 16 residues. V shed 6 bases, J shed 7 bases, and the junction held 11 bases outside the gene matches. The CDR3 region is CSVDPGLAGERNEQFF. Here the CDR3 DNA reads TGCAGCGTCGACCCGGGACTAGCGGGAGAAAGGAATGAGCAGTTCTTC.

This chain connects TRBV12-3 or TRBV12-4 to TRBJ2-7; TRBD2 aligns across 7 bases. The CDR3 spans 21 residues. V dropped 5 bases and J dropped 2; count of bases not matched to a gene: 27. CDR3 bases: TGTGCCAGCAGTCCCGGGAGGTGGGGAGGGTTAGCCCTCAAAAGGGCCTACGAGCAGTACTTC. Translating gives CASSPGRWGGLALKRAYEQYF.

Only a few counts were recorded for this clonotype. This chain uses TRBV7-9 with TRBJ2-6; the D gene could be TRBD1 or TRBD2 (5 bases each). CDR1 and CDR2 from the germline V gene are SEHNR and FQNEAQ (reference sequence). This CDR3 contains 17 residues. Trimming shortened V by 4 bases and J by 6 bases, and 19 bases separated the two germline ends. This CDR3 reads CASSSGTRGSLANVLTF. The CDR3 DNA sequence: TGTGCCAGCAGCTCTGGGACCCGGGGAAGTTTGGCCAACGTCCTGACTTTC.

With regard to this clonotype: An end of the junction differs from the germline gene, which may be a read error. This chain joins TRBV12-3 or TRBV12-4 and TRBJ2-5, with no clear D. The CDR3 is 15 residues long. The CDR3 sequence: CASSRTRSTGETQYF. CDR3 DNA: TGTGCCAGCAGTCGAACTCGGTCAACGGGCGAGACCCAGTACTTT.

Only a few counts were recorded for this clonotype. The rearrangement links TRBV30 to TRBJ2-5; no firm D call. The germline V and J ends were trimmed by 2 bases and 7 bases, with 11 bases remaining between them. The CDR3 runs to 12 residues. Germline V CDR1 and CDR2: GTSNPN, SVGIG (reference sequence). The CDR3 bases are TGTGCCTGGAGTTTCAACACGGGGACCCAGTACTTC. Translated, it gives CAWSFNTGTQYF.

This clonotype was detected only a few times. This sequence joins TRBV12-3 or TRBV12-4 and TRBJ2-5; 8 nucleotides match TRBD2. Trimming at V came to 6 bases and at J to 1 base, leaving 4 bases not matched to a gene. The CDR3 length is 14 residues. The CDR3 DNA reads TGTGCCAGCAGCCCCGGGGGGGGCCAAGAGACCCAGTACTTC. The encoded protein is CASSPGGGQETQYF.

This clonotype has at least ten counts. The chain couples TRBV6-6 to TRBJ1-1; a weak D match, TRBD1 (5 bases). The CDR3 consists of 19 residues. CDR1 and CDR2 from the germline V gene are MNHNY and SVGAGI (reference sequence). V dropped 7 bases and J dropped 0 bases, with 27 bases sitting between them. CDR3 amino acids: CASIFHGVVYGGMNTEAFF. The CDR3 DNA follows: TGTGCCAGCATCTTTCATGGGGTAGTTTACGGGGGGATGAACACTGAAGCTTTCTTT.

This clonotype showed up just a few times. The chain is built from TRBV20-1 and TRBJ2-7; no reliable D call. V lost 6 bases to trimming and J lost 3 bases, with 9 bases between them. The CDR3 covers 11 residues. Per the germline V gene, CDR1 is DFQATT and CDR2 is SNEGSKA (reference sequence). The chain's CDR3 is CSATANYEQYF. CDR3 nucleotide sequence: TGCAGTGCAACGGCTAACTACGAGCAGTACTTC.

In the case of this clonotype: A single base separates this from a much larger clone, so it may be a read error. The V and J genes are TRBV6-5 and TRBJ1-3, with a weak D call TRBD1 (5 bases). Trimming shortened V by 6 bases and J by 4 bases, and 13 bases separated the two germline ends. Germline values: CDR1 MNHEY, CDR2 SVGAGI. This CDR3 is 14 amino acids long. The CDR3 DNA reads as TGTGCCAGCAGCCGAGAGGGGTGGGGAAACACCATATATTTT. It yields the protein CASSREGWGNTIYF.

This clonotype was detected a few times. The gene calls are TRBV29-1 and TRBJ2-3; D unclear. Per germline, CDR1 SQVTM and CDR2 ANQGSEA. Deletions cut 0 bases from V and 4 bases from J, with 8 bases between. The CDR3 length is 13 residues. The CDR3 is CSVEDRNPDTQYF. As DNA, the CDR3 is TGCAGCGTTGAAGATAGAAACCCAGATACGCAGTATTTT.

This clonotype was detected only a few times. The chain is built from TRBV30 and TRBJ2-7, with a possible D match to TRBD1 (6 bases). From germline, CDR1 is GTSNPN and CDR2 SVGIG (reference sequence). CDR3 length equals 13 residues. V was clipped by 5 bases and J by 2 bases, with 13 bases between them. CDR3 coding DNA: TGTGCCTGGGGCCGACAGGCCGCCTACGAGCAGTACTTC. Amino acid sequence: CAWGRQAAYEQYF. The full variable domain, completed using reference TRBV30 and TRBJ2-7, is SQTIHQWPATLVQPVGSPLSLECTVEGTSNPNLYWYRQAAGRGLQLLFYSVGIGQISSEVPQNLSASRPQDRQFILSSKKLLLSDSGFYLCAWGRQAAYEQYFGPGTRLTVT.

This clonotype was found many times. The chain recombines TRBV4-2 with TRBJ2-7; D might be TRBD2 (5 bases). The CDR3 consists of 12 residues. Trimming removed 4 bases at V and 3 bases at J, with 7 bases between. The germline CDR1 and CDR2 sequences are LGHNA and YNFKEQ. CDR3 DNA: TGTGCCAGCAGCCCAGGAGGCTACGAGCAGTACTTC. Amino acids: CASSPGGYEQYF.

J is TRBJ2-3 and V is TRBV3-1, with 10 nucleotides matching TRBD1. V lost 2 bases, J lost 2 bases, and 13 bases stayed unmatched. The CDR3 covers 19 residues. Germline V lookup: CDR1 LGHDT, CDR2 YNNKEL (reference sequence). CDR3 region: CASSQSRTGGDTYTDTQYF. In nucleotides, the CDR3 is TGTGCCAGCAGCCAATCTCGGACAGGGGGTGATACCTACACAGATACGCAGTATTTT.

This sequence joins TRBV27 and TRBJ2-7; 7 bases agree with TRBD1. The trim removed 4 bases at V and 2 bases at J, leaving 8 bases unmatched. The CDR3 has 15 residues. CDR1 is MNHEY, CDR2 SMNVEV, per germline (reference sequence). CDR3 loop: CASSSATTGTYEQYF. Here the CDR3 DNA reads TGTGCCAGCAGTTCGGCCACGACAGGGACCTACGAGCAGTACTTC.

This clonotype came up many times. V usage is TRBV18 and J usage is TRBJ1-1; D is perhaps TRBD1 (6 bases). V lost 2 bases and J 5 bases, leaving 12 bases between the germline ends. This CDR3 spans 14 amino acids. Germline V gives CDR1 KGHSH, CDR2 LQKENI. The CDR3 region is CASSPSRGGTEAFF. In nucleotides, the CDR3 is TGTGCCAGCTCACCATCCCGAGGGGGTACTGAAGCTTTCTTT.

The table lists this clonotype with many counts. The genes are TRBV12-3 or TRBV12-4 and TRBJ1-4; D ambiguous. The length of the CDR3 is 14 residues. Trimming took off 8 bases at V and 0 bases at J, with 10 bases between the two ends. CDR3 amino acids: CASGDEATNEKLFF. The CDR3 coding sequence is TGTGCCAGCGGAGACGAGGCAACTAATGAAAAACTGTTTTTT.

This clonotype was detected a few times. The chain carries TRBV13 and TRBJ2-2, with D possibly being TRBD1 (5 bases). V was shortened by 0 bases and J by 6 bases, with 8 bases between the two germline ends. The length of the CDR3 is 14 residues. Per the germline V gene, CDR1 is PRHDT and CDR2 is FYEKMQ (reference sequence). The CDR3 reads CASSLGSRAGELFF. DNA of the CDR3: TGTGCCAGCAGCTTAGGATCCAGGGCCGGGGAGCTGTTTTTT.

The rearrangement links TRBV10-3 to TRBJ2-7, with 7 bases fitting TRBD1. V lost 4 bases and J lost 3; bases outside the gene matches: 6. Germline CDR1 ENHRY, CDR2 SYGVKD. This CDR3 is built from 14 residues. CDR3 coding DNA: TGTGCCATCAGTGGCCAGGGGGTCCACTACGAGCAGTACTTC. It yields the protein CAISGQGVHYEQYF.

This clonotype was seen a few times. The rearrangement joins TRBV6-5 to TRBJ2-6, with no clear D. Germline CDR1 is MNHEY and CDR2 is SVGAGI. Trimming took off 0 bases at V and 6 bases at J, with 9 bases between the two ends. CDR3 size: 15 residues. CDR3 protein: CASSYSGLTANVLTF. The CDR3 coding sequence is TGTGCCAGCAGTTACTCCGGGTTGACGGCCAACGTCCTGACTTTC.

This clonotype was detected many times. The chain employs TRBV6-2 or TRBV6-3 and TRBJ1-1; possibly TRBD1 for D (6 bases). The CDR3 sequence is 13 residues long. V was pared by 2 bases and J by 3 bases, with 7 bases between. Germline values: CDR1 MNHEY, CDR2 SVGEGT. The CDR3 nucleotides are TGTGCCAGCAGTTACAGGGGGTACACTGAAGCTTTCTTT. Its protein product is CASSYRGYTEAFF.

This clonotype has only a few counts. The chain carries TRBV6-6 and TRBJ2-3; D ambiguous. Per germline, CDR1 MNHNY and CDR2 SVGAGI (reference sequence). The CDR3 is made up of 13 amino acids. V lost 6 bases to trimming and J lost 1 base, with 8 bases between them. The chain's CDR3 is CASSGRGTDTQYF. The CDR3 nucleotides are TGTGCCAGCAGCGGTAGAGGCACAGATACGCAGTATTTT.

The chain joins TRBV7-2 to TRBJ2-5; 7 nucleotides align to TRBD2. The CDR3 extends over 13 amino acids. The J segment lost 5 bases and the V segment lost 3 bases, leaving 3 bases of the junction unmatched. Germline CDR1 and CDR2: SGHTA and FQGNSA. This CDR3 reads CASSFRLAETQYF. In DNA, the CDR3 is TGTGCCAGCAGCTTCAGACTAGCTGAGACCCAGTACTTC. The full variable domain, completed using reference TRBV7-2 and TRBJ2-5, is GAGVSQSPSNKVTEKGKDVELRCDPISGHTALYWYRQSLGQGLEFLIYFQGNSAPDKSGLPSDRFSAERTGGSVSTLTIQRTQQEDSAVYLCASSFRLAETQYFGPGTRLLVL.

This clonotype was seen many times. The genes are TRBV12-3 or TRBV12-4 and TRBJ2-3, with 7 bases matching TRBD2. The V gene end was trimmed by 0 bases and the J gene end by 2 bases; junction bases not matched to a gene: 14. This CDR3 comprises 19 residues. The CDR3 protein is CASSLALDLRGVITDTQYF. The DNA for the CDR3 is TGTGCCAGCAGTTTAGCCCTAGATCTCCGGGGGGTTATCACAGATACGCAGTATTTT.

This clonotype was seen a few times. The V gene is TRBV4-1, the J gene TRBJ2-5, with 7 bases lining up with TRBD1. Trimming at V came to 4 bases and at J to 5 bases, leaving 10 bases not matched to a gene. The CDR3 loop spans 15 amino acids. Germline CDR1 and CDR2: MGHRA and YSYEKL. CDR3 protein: CASSPGTGVVETQYF. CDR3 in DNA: TGCGCCAGCAGCCCTGGAACAGGGGTAGTGGAGACCCAGTACTTC.

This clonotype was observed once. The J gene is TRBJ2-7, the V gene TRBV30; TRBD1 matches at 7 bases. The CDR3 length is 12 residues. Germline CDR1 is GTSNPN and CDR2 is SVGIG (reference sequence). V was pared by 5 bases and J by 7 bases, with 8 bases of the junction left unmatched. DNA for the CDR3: TGTGCCTGGGCAGGGACAGAGGTAGAGCAGTACTTC. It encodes CAWAGTEVEQYF.

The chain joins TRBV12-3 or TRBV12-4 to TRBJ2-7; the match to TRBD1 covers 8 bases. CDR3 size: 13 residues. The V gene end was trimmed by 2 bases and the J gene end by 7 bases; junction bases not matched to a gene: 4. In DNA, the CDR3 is TGTGCCAGCAGTTTACAGGGGGCTGGGGAGCAGTACTTC. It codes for CASSLQGAGEQYF.